Below, 8 T cell receptor beta chains from the same sample are listed, as sequenced in a study of shared clonotypes between healthy human individuals. TCRdb's table, derived via immunoSEQ multiplex PCR, lists solely in-frame clones and lacks some. The sample lists about 1.1 million clones, 77% occurring once. Material: memory CD4+ T cells from PBMCs. The subset denotes: CD45RA-negative fraction. These receptors all stem from a man aged 18 to 29 in good health. Some clones in this sample may be carry-over from other donors' samples.

This chain joins TRBV30 and TRBJ2-2; 10 nucleotides align to TRBD2. V lost 3 bases, J lost 6 bases, and 4 bases stayed unmatched. Germline V gene data show CDR1 as GTSNPN and CDR2 as SVGIG (reference sequence). This CDR3 spans 14 amino acids. The CDR3 DNA sequence: TGTGCCTGGAGAATGAGCGGGAGGGCCGGGGAGCTGTTTTTT. Amino acid sequence: CAWRMSGRAGELFF.

A few counts support this clone. This chain uses TRBV6-5 with TRBJ1-1; 8 positions agree with TRBD1. This CDR3 region has 14 residues. After removal of 1 base from V and 6 bases from J, the junction contained 4 bases not matched to a gene. From germline, CDR1 is MNHEY and CDR2 SVGAGI. The chain's CDR3 is CASSYFTGGPEAFF. The CDR3 DNA reads as TGTGCCAGCAGTTACTTTACAGGGGGGCCTGAAGCTTTCTTT.

Comment on this clone: This likely comes from a read error, as the CDR3 has no conserved phenylalanine or tryptophan at its end. The chain links TRBV28 to TRBJ1-1; no clear D gene. The CDR3 is 14 amino acids. V lost 3 bases to trimming and J lost 2 bases, with 10 bases between them. Germline V lookup: CDR1 MDHEN, CDR2 SYDVKM. This CDR3 reads CASSLVRRNTEAFL. DNA of the CDR3: TGTGCCAGCAGTTTGGTCAGGAGAAACACTGAAGCTTTCCTT.

The chain combines TRBV5-1 with TRBJ2-3, with 10 bases aligning to TRBD2. Germline CDR1 is SGHRS and CDR2 is YFSETQ. The CDR3 spans 17 residues. V trimming: 4 bases; J trimming: 0 bases; junction bases outside the gene matches: 8. The CDR3 DNA is TGCGCCAGCAGCCCTAGCGGGAGCTCCTCTAGCACAGATACGCAGTATTTT. It yields the protein CASSPSGSSSSTDTQYF.

The V call is TRBV27, the J call TRBJ2-7; perhaps D is TRBD1 or TRBD2 (6 bases each). The V and J ends lost 2 bases and 4 bases respectively, with 15 bases between them. This CDR3 region has 15 residues. Germline V lookup: CDR1 MNHEY, CDR2 SMNVEV (reference sequence). The CDR3 is CASSLGLGGSYEQYF. The CDR3 DNA follows: TGTGCCAGCAGTTTAGGGTTGGGGGGCAGTTACGAGCAGTACTTC.

This chain connects TRBV6-1 to TRBJ1-5, with 7 positions matching TRBD1. There are 14 residues in the CDR3. Germline V CDR1 and CDR2: MNHNS, SASEGT. The trim removed 6 bases at V and 3 bases at J, leaving 5 bases unmatched. The CDR3 region is CASSGGTVNQPQHF. In DNA, the CDR3 is TGTGCCAGCAGCGGGGGGACAGTCAATCAGCCCCAGCATTTT.

The V call is TRBV5-1, the J call TRBJ2-3, with 8 bases aligning to TRBD1. CDR1 SGHRS and CDR2 YFSETQ come from the germline V gene. There are 17 residues in the CDR3. Germline trimming cut 4 bases from V and 4 bases from J; bases unmatched to any gene: 14. DNA of the CDR3: TGCGCCAGCAGCGACGGACAGGGAGGCCGGGTATCAGATACGCAGTATTTT. Its translation: CASSDGQGGRVSDTQYF.

This clone was detected a few times. This rearrangement joins TRBV7-2 to TRBJ1-2; D may be TRBD1 (5 bases). The CDR3 extends over 14 amino acids. The V gene lost 1 base and the J gene lost 3 bases, with 9 bases spanning the gap. Germline CDR1 and CDR2: SGHTA and FQGNSA. CDR3 DNA: TGTGCCAGCAGCTTAGACAGGTCGTACTATGGCTACACCTTC. It yields the protein CASSLDRSYYGYTF.